This paragraph reports one T cell receptor beta chain. This clonotype occurred a few times. What antigen it recognizes has not been identified. No much larger clone is present one base from it, and per-base qualities are unavailable. The sample is drawn from a study of T cells after yellow fever vaccination (dated by TCRdb to 2018 to 2020). At the level of the whole study: The SMART-Seq v4 Ultra Low Input RNA kit was used to prepare libraries from fractions with low cell numbers. Bulk TCR alpha and beta repertoires were sequenced longitudinally to track T-cell clones before and after primary and booster YFV17D yellow fever vaccination. Two healthy male donors made up the cohort, one aged 18 to 29 years and the other aged 30 to 40 years. Blood was collected at multiple timepoints before and after primary and secondary immunization, and bulk PBMC replicates and cell subsets were isolated.

What this sample's treatment or condition label stands for: live attenuated yellow fever vaccine strain. A standard Ficoll-Paque protocol was used to isolate PBMCs from peripheral blood. Dynabeads CD4 and CD8 positive selection kits were used to isolate CD4 and CD8 T-cell fractions. TriZol was used to extract RNA from bulk PBMCs, CD4 and CD8 fractions, and dextramer-positive and dextramer-negative fractions. The CDR3 measures 16 amino acids from cysteine to phenylalanine. CDR3 DNA is the only sequence kept; it has 48 bases, read in frame from the first base. V ends up 3 bases short and J 5 bases short, with an unmatched junction base count of 7. Per the germline V gene (reference sequence), LNHDA is the CDR1 and SQIVND is the CDR2. Study-wide findings and limitations: The study included only a couple of donors, which limits how far the findings can be generalized. Compared with the primary T-cell response, the secondary T-cell response was faster but weaker, reaching its peak on day 5 rather than on day 15. A small share of clonotypes was detected in both CD4 and CD8 compartments, with the overlap likely arising from convergent recombination. Most clones expanded after primary vaccination were re-detected after the booster (approximately 96% of CD4 and around 88% of CD8), suggesting broad memory maintenance. FACS-sorted repertoires could contain abundant contaminating clonotypes from the bulk population, so computational filtering was required.

Sequenced on an Illumina NovaSeq 6000. TCR cDNA was made using 5'RACE template switching, a step that added a universal primer site and unique molecular identifiers. cDNA synthesis was primed from both the TCR alpha and TCR beta constant segments. Two PCR steps were used to amplify libraries, with sample barcodes and sequencing adapters being added in the second step. Sequencing of the libraries was done on either Illumina HiSeq 2500 (2x100 bp) or NovaSeq (2x150 bp). The authors processed their data as follows. MIGEC was used to demultiplex reads and collapse the reads into UMI consensus sequences, and MiXCR was used for V(D)J alignment. Clonotypes responding to the vaccine were identified with edgeR on replicate PBMC samples, with the criteria of FDR below 0.01 and a log2 fold change above 5 up to day 15. Each bulk clonotype was labeled CD4 or CD8 based on which sequenced repertoire, CD4 or CD8, contained the clonotype at higher abundance. The public sequencing data were trimmed at Q25 with fastp and processed into clonotypes with MiXCR by TCRdb, which kept only in-frame beta chains. All rows with the same CDR3 protein become a single entry with the most common DNA and genes. The V and J calls and clone size are TCRdb's, not the authors'. This sample is represented by 180,000 or so distinct CDR3 sequences; approximately 10% of them were singletons. The ten largest account for roughly a third of the sample.

The clonotype comes from a man between 18 and 29 years old who received the YFV17D yellow fever vaccine. Sequencing used CD8+ T cells sorted from PBMCs, obtained 15 days after the yellow fever booster vaccination. The chain links TRBV19 with TRBJ2-1; the central 10 bases match TRBD2. The CDR3 sequence is CASSIILGLADNEQFF. The nucleotide sequence is given as TGTGCCAGTAGTATCATATTAGGACTAGCGGACAATGAGCAGTTCTTC.